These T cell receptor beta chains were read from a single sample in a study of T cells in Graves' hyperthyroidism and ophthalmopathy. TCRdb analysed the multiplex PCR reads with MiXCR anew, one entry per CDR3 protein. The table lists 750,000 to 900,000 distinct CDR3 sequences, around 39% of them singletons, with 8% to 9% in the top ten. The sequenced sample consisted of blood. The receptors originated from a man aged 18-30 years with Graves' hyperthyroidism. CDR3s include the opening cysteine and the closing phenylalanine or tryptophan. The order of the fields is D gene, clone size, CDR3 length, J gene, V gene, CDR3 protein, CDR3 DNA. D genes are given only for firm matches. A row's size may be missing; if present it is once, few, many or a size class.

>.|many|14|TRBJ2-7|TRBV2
CASKRDPGAYEQYF
TGTGCCAGCAAGCGAGACCCTGGGGCCTACGAGCAGTACTTC
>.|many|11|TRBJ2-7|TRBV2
CASRVSYEQYF
TGTGCCAGCCGCGTATCCTACGAGCAGTACTTC
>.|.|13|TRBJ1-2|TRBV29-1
CSVLGTGDYGYTF
TGCAGCGTTCTTGGGACCGGGGACTATGGCTACACCTTC
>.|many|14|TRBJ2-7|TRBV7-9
CASSLAGRSVEQYF
TGTGCCAGCAGCTTAGCGGGACGGAGTGTCGAGCAGTACTTC
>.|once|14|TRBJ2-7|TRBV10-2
CASTGLPSRGEQYF
TGCGCCAGCACCGGACTCCCCTCGAGGGGCGAGCAGTACTTC
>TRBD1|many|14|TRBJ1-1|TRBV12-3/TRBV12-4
CASSLSNRGTEAFF
TGTGCCAGCAGTTTGTCCAACAGGGGCACTGAAGCTTTCTTT
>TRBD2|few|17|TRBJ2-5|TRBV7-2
CASSLVGTSGRNETQYF
TGTGCCAGCAGCTTAGTCGGGACTAGCGGGAGAAATGAGACCCAGTACTTC
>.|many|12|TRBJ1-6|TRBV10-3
CAIRTESSPLHF
TGTGCCATCCGGACAGAATCTTCACCCCTCCACTTT
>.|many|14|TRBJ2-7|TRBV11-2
CASSPGVVGYEQYF
TGTGCCAGCAGCCCGGGGGTGGTGGGCTACGAGCAGTACTTC
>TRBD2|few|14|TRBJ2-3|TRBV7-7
CASSLAGVTDTQYF
TGTGCTAGCAGCTTAGCGGGAGTCACAGATACGCAGTATTTT
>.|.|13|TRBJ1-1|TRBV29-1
CSGGDFDFLEAFF
TGCAGCGGAGGGGATTTCGACTTCCTGGAAGCTTTCTTT
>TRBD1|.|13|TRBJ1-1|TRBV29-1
CSATGGRNTEAFF
TGCAGCGCGACAGGGGGCAGGAACACTGAAGCTTTCTTT
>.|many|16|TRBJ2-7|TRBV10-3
CAITEGGGLASYEQYF
TGTGCCATCACCGAGGGTGGGGGACTTGCCTCCTACGAGCAGTACTTC
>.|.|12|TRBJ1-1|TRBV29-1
CSFSSTNTEAFF
TGCAGCTTTTCATCCACGAACACTGAAGCTTTCTTT
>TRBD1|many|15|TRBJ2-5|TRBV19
CASSATGGLRETQYF
TGTGCCAGTAGTGCGACAGGGGGTCTTAGGGAGACCCAGTACTTC
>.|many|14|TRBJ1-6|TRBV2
CASSFAGNNSPLHF
TGTGCCAGCAGTTTCGCCGGGAATAATTCACCCCTCCACTTT
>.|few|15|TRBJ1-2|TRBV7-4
CASSPTYDGKSGYTF
TGTGCCAGCAGCCCTACATATGACGGGAAGAGTGGCTACACCTTC